This TCR beta chain was obtained from a study of beta chain features in type 1 diabetes. In the study overall: On cell yields, gender and age, patients and healthy donors were similar. Whole-study results and caveats: Compared to healthy donors, patients appeared to have naive, central memory and Treg TCRB repertoires that were more alike.

As to this clone: Its antigen is still unknown.

Isolated RNA was reverse transcribed in full, so expressed TCRB transcripts were sequenced. Assay used: immunoSEQ multiplex PCR; TCRdb lists only in-frame clones, some missing. The sample yields about 240,000 clones, 25% to 30% seen once. The CDR3 spans 14 residues. CDR1 ENHRY and CDR2 SYGVKD come from the germline V gene. V shed 0 bases and J shed 4 bases, with 9 bases lying between them. Central memory, naive, regulatory and stem cell-like memory CD4+ cells were sorted by CD45RO/CCR7/CD25/CD127/CD95/CD27. The sample consisted of central memory CD4+ T cells from blood. The clonotype comes from a man aged 30 to 39 in good health. The gene calls are TRBV10-3 and TRBJ1-1, with D possibly TRBD1 on 6 matching bases. CDR3 sequence reads: CAISESAGVTEAFF. CDR3 nucleotide sequence: TGTGCCATCAGTGAGTCCGCAGGGGTCACTGAAGCTTTCTTT.